This entry lists 13 T cell receptor beta chains sequenced from one sample in a study of blood T cell repertoires in COVID-19 (dated by TCRdb to about 2020). To prepare the library, the immunoSEQ multiplex PCR assay was applied. This is the immuneACCESS table as TCRdb keeps it, with only in-frame sequences that have V and J called. A part of the clones is gone; compared with another copy, unresolved V genes explain less than half, and the rest is unexplained. For this sample there are 150,000 to 200,000 clones; roughly 86% appear just once. The top ten hold around 25% of the sample. The specimen sequenced was PBMCs or T cells enriched from blood (not recorded which). These receptors were collected from a woman aged 40-49 years in a cohort exposed to, infected with or recovered from COVID-19 (not recorded which).

The CDR3 DNA reads TGTGCCAGCAGTGTCTACCACAGGGCCAATCAGCCCCAGCATTTT. Translating gives CASSVYHRANQPQHF. V is TRBV6-6 and J is TRBJ1-5, with D possibly TRBD1 on 6 matching bases. This CDR3 has 15 amino acids. Germline-derived CDR1 and CDR2 are MNHNY and SVGAGI (reference sequence). Trimming removed 5 bases at V and 3 bases at J, with 14 bases between.

This sequence joins TRBV18 and TRBJ1-3; D possibly corresponds to TRBD1 (5 bases). The V end was cut by 5 bases, the J end by 0 bases, with 17 bases between. Per the germline V gene, CDR1 is KGHSH and CDR2 is LQKENI. The CDR3 has 17 residues. The CDR3 is CASSISRGYPSGNTIYF. The CDR3 DNA reads TGTGCCAGCTCAATTAGTCGGGGGTACCCCTCTGGAAACACCATATATTTT. The variable domain in full, with the rest retrieved from reference TRBV18 and TRBJ1-3, is NAGVMQNPRHLVRRRGQEARLRCSPMKGHSHVYWYRQLPEEGLKFMVYLQKENIIDESGMPKERFSAEFPKEGPSILRIQQVVRGDSAAYFCASSISRGYPSGNTIYFGEGSWLTVV.

The chain is built from TRBV27 and TRBJ1-2; weak D call: TRBD1 (5 bases). CDR3 length equals 13 residues. Trimming removed 6 bases from V and 3 bases from J, with 11 bases in between. CDR1 and CDR2 (germline): MNHEY, SMNVEV (reference sequence). The CDR3 sequence: CASSLTEDYGYTF. Written as DNA, the CDR3 is TGTGCCAGCAGCTTGACAGAGGACTATGGCTACACCTTC.

The DNA of the CDR3 is TGTGCCATCAGTGAGGGACAGACCTTCATGAACACTGAAGCTTTCTTT. Protein: CAISEGQTFMNTEAFF. The rearrangement links TRBV10-3 to TRBJ1-1, with D perhaps TRBD1 (6 bases). Germline values: CDR1 ENHRY, CDR2 SYGVKD. Trimming shortened V by 2 bases and J by 0 bases, and 13 bases separated the two germline ends. This CDR3 comprises 16 residues.

This clone was recorded only once. The CDR3 nucleotides read TGTGCCAGCACCGCGGACAGGCTACGGGACGAGCAGTACTTC. Protein: CASTADRLRDEQYF. The V gene is TRBV7-9, the J gene TRBJ2-7; TRBD1 aligns across 7 bases. The CDR3 has 14 residues. Losses at the gene ends were 7 bases for V and 5 bases for J; bases not matched to a gene: 11. Germline V gene lookup returns CDR1 SEHNR and CDR2 FQNEAQ (reference sequence).

V and J are TRBV19 and TRBJ1-1; D is perhaps TRBD1 (6 bases). Trimming left V 7 bases short and J 3 bases short, with 9 bases between. Per germline, CDR1 LNHDA and CDR2 SQIVND (reference sequence). The CDR3 spans 12 residues. CDR3 sequence reads: CASMYRDTEAFF. In DNA form, the CDR3 reads TGTGCCAGTATGTACAGGGACACTGAAGCTTTCTTT.

V gene TRBV7-9 combines with J gene TRBJ1-1; D is possibly TRBD1 (6 bases). There are 15 residues in the CDR3. The germline CDR1 and CDR2 sequences are SEHNR and FQNEAQ (reference sequence). With 2 bases removed from V and 4 bases from J, the gap between germline ends came to 14 bases. Here the CDR3 reads CASSLNRATGTEAFF. The DNA for the CDR3 is TGTGCCAGCAGCTTAAACAGGGCGACGGGCACTGAAGCTTTCTTT.

The chain uses TRBV27 and TRBJ1-5; D remains ambiguous. V was cut by 3 bases and J by 2 bases, with 11 bases left in between. Germline lookup yields CDR1 MNHEY and CDR2 SMNVEV (reference sequence). The CDR3 is made up of 15 amino acids. CDR3 loop: CASSLYGSGNQPQHF. DNA for the CDR3: TGTGCCAGCAGTTTGTACGGGTCGGGCAATCAGCCCCAGCATTTT.

V gene TRBV6-5 combines with J gene TRBJ2-5; D might be TRBD1 (6 bases). V dropped 6 bases and J dropped 2 bases, with 13 bases sitting between them. This CDR3 has 14 amino acids. Per the germline V gene, CDR1 is MNHEY and CDR2 is SVGAGI. The CDR3 sequence: CASRPRQAQETQYF. Here the CDR3 DNA reads TGTGCCAGCAGACCGAGACAGGCACAAGAGACCCAGTACTTC.

The V gene is TRBV25-1, the J gene TRBJ1-1; 10 nucleotides match TRBD1. Germline V gives CDR1 MGHDK, CDR2 SYGVNS. There are 14 residues in the CDR3. V was pared by 2 bases and J by 5 bases, with 2 bases of the junction left unmatched. The CDR3 DNA follows: TGTGCCAGCAGTGAACGGACAGGGGGGACTGAAGCTTTCTTT. Translating gives CASSERTGGTEAFF.

The table lists this clone with a count of one. This sequence joins TRBV4-3 and TRBJ2-1; 15 nucleotides agree with TRBD2. Germline CDR1 is LGHNA and CDR2 is YSLEER. V lost 0 bases and J lost 1; bases outside the gene matches: 7. The CDR3 contains 20 residues. CDR3 in DNA: TGCGCCAGCAGCCAAGAAGGACTAGCGGGAGGGCTTGGATCCTACAATGAGCAGTTCTTC. This codes for CASSQEGLAGGLGSYNEQFF.

This chain joins TRBV28 and TRBJ1-1; 8 bases are a match to TRBD1. CDR3 size: 14 residues. With 6 bases clipped from V and 1 base from J, the junction kept 4 bases outside the gene matches. The V gene's germline CDR1 is MDHEN and CDR2 SYDVKM. The CDR3 reads CASREQGENTEAFF. The CDR3 DNA sequence: TGTGCCAGCAGGGAACAGGGGGAGAACACTGAAGCTTTCTTT.

The J gene is TRBJ2-5, the V gene TRBV5-6; 9 nucleotides match TRBD2. V trimming: 5 bases; J trimming: 2 bases; junction bases outside the gene matches: 10. The CDR3 is 16 residues long. CDR1 is SGHDT, CDR2 YYEEEE, per germline. In DNA form, the CDR3 reads TGTGCCAGCAGAGGGGGGCCTAGCGGGGAACAAGAGACCCAGTACTTC. This translates into CASRGGPSGEQETQYF.